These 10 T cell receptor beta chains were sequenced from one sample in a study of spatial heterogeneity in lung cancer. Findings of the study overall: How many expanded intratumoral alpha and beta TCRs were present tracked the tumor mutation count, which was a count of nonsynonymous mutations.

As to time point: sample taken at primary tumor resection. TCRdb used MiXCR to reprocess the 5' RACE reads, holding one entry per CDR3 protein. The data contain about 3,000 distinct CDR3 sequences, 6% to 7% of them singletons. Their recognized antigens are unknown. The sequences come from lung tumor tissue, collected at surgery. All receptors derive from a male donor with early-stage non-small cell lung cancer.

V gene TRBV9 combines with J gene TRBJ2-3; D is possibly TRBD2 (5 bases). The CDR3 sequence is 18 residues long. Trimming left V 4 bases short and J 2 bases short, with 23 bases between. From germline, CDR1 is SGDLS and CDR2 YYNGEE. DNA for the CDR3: TGTGCCAGCAGCCTAGCCACGGCGGCGGCCCTTCTCACAGATACGCAGTATTTT. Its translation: CASSLATAAALLTDTQYF.

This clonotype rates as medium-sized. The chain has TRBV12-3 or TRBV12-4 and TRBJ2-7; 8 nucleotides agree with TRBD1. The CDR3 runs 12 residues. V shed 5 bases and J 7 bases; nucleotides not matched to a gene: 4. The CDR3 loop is CASSPGTGEQYF. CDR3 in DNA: TGTGCCAGCAGTCCCGGGACAGGTGAGCAGTACTTC.

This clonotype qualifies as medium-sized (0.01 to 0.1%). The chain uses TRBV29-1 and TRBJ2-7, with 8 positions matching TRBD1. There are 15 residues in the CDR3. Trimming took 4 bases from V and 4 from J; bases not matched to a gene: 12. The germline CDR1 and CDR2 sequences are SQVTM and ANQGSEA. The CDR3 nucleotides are TGCAGCGTTGTGAGGGGGTCAGGGGGCGCGTACGAGCAGTACTTC. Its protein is CSVVRGSGGAYEQYF.

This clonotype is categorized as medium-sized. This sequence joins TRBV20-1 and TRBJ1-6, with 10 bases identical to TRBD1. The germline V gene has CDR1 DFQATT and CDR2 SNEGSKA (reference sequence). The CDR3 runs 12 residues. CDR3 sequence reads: CSTTGGSSPLHF. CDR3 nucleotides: TGCAGCACGACAGGGGGCTCTTCACCCCTCCACTTT.

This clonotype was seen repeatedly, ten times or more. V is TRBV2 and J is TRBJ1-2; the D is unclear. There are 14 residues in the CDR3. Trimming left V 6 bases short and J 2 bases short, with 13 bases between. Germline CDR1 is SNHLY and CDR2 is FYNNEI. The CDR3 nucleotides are TGTGCCAGCAGCGAGACCGATTTGAACTATGGCTACACCTTC. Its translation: CASSETDLNYGYTF.

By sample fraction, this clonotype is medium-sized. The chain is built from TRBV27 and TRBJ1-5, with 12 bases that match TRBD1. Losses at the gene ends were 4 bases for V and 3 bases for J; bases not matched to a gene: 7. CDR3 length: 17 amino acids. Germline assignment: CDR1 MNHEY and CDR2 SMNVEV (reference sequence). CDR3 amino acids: CASSSWGTGGSNQPQHF. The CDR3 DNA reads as TGTGCCAGCAGTTCTTGGGGGACAGGGGGCTCCAATCAGCCCCAGCATTTT.

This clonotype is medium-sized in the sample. DNA for the CDR3: TGTGCCAGCAGCTTAGTAGGGGAATGGTCCGGGGAGCTGTTTTTT. It translates to CASSLVGEWSGELFF. The chain recombines TRBV7-8 with TRBJ2-2; tentatively, D is TRBD1 (5 bases). V was pared by 1 base and J by 6 bases, with 12 bases between. Looked up from germline, CDR1 is SGHVS and CDR2 is FQNEAQ. The CDR3 contains 15 residues.

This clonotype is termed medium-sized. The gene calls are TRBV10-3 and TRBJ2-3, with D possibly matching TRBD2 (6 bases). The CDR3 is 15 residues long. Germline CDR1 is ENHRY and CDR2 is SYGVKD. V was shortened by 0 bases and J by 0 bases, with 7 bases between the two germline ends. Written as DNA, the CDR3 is TGTGCCATCAGTGAGTCGAGCGGGAGCACAGATACGCAGTATTTT. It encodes CAISESSGSTDTQYF.

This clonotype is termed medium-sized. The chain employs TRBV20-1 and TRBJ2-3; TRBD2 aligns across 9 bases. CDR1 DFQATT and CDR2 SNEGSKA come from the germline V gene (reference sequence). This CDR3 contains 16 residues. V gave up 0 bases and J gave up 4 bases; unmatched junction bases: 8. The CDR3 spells CSARETSGGTADTQYF. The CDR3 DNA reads TGCAGTGCTAGAGAGACTAGCGGAGGCACGGCAGATACGCAGTATTTT.

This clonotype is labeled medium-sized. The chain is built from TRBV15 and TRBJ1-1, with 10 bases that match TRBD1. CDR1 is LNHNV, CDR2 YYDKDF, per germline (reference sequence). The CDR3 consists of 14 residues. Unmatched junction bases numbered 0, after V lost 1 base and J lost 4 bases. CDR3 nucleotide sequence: TGTGCCACCAGCAGAGGGACAGGGGGCACTGAAGCTTTCTTT. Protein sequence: CATSRGTGGTEAFF.